This T cell receptor (beta chain) emerged from a study of beta chain features in type 1 diabetes. Study-wide results and caveats: TCRB CDR3s were moderately but significantly shorter in Type 1 diabetes patients in all four CD4+ subsets.

This clone was seen only a few times. Its antigen is undetermined. The CDR3 loop spans 15 amino acids. J gave up 2 bases and V 6 bases, and 10 bases lay outside the gene matches. The germline CDR1 and CDR2 sequences are SEHNR and FQNEAQ (reference sequence). Expressed TCRB transcripts were sequenced because the entire RNA isolate underwent reverse transcription. Sequencing used immunoSEQ multiplex PCR; TCRdb keeps in-frame clones, though not all of them. The sample has 250,000 to 300,000 clones, about 23% seen once. V and J are TRBV7-9 and TRBJ2-7; the match to TRBD2 covers 7 bases. Sequenced material: naive CD4+ T cells from blood. This clonotype was sampled from a woman aged 25-40 years with type 1 diabetes. This CDR3 reads CASREVGGTTYEQYF. In nucleotides, the CDR3 is TGTGCCAGCAGAGAAGTAGGCGGGACTACCTACGAGCAGTACTTC. The full variable domain, its missing parts supplied by reference TRBV7-9 and TRBJ2-7, is DTGVSQNPRHKITKRGQNVTFRCDPISEHNRLYWYRQTLGQGPEFLTYFQNEAQLEKSRLLSDRFSAERPKGSFSTLEIQRTEQGDSAMYLCASREVGGTTYEQYFGPGTRLTVT.